These T cell receptor beta chains were read from a single sample in a study of shared clonotypes between healthy human individuals. TCRdb's table, derived via immunoSEQ multiplex PCR, lists solely in-frame clones and lacks some. Among about 2.4 million clones, about 92% were seen once, and the ten largest hold 0.13% to 0.15%. Sequencing was done on a sample of naive CD4+ T cells sorted from blood. These receptors came from a man between 18 and 35 years old in good health. Both conserved end residues are part of each CDR3.

len: 12
v_gene: TRBV6-1
CDR3aa: CASSEQDYGYTF

len: 14
v_gene: TRBV6-6
CDR3aa: CASSYLGQPYGYTF

len: 12
v_gene: TRBV6-6
CDR3aa: CASRGVTYEQYF

len: 16
v_gene: TRBV6-5
CDR3aa: CASSYGRHPTTDTQYF

len: 13
v_gene: TRBV19
CDR3aa: CASSRGPNTEAFF

len: 15
v_gene: TRBV21-1
CDR3aa: CASSKVTAGANVLTF

len: 13
v_gene: TRBV4-3
CDR3aa: CASSQERGEEAFF

len: 15
v_gene: TRBV7-9
CDR3aa: CASSSPGTGQETQYF

len: 15
v_gene: TRBV5-1
CDR3aa: CASSHVYRRNTEAFF

len: 17
v_gene: TRBV4-1
CDR3aa: CASSQEGWTGLEETQYF